This T cell receptor (beta chain) emerged from a study of blood T cell repertoires in COVID-19. The V end lost 6 bases, the J end lost 5 bases, and 10 bases lay between the germline ends. Germline V gene sequence: CDR1 DFQATT, CDR2 SNEGSKA (reference sequence). This CDR3 contains 11 residues. The method was immunoSEQ multiplex PCR; TCRdb's version includes in-frame clones alone and lacks a portion of them. The table records 350,000 to 450,000 clones, less than 85% of them present only once. The V and J genes are TRBV20-1 and TRBJ2-5; no definite D call. This clonotype was sampled from a woman aged 18-30 years with acute or convalescent COVID-19. Sequenced sample: peripheral blood. The CDR3: CSAATRETQYF. In DNA form, the CDR3 reads TGCAGTGCCGCTACCCGGGAGACCCAGTACTTC.